This paragraph covers one T cell receptor beta chain sequence. This clonotype was counted between two and nine times. It has no known antigen specificity. No base quality information exists; no much larger clone differs at one position. Library preparation employed 5' RACE. TCRdb names Illumina HiSeq 2000 as the instrument used. A universal primer binding site was added through template switching, and the final cDNA carried a unique molecular identifier so that TCR cDNA molecules could be counted accurately. Specific primers in the conserved constant-segment region were used to synthesize first-strand cDNA for TCR alpha and beta chains. Each cDNA library was double barcoded, with a SMART-Mk sample barcode plus Illumina barcodes, to control for contamination. TruSeq adapter sequences, together with Illumina sample barcodes, were added in two successive PCR steps. The Illumina HiSeq platform was used with custom primers to sequence TCR alpha and beta cDNA libraries. In the paper's pipeline: MiGEC was used to process raw reads and extract unique molecular identifiers, and MiXCR was used to find CDR3 positions. For each individual, recombination models were inferred using an EM algorithm with the repgenHMM and IGoR tools. Shared clonotype analysis was performed with the tcR package in R, normalizing sharing by the product of cloneset sizes. To study raw recombination free of thymic and clonal selection effects, out-of-frame nonproductive sequences were analyzed. TCRdb reanalyzed the raw reads on its own, using fastp at Q25 for trimming and MiXCR for clone calling, and kept in-frame beta chains. Here each entry gathers all rows of one CDR3 protein and keeps the most common genes and DNA. The V and J calls reflect TCRdb's pipeline rather than the authors' work. The sample records about 890,000 distinct CDR3 sequences, roughly an eighth of which are singletons. Of the sample, around 1.5% falls within the top ten clones.

Every donor was a healthy Caucasian. Three pairs of female monozygotic twins, all aged roughly 18 to 29 years, were included in the twin cohort. RNA for TCR libraries was isolated from peripheral blood mononuclear cells. These data belong to a study of identical twins listed by TCRdb under 2016. Regarding the research as a whole: To test whether fetal clonotypes persist, this study deep-sequenced TCR alpha and beta repertoires from monozygotic twins, from unrelated adults of various ages, and from cord blood. To rule out contamination, replicate twin experiments were performed at different times with different library preparation protocols. The full study reports these points: The excess sharing between twins in beta out-of-frame sequences was weaker because fewer shared sequences reduced the signal-to-noise ratio. Abundant cord blood beta clonotypes had fewer insertions, young adult naive repertoires showed a similar but weaker trend, and memory repertoires showed no such trend. Because the same donors could not be followed over many years, conclusions were based on cross-sectional statistical analysis. Compared with coincidental sharing between unrelated individuals, an excess of low generation-probability sequences was observed among out-of-frame TCR alpha sequences shared between twins. Recombination models systematically underestimated out-of-frame TCR alpha sharing in monozygotic twins but agreed with sharing between unrelated individuals. Invariant T cells such as MAIT and iNKT could partly confound zero-insertion analyses, although diverse VJ usage argued against such confounding for most clonotypes.

These same data were also listed under a study on yellow fever vaccine responses in identical twins. Drawing on the second study: According to the authors, the vaccine-induced T cell response in identical twins seemed to be partly convergent and partly specific to each individual. In identical twins, the study followed T cell clones that responded to the vaccine with precision.

The source is a woman younger than 35 in good health. The sequencing sample was made of PBMCs.

The CDR3 region has the sequence CASSLPQTVNTGELFF. The nucleotide sequence is TGTGCCAGCAGCCTACCCCAGACGGTAAACACCGGGGAGCTGTTTTTT. The chain couples TRBV7-9 to TRBJ2-2; the D gene is unclear. V is pared back by 5 bases and J by 2 bases, with 15 bases lying between the germline termini. Sequences SEHNR (CDR1) and FQNEAQ (CDR2) are obtained from the germline V gene (reference sequence). From cysteine to phenylalanine, the CDR3 is 16 amino acids long. The DNA shown is the 48-base CDR3, in frame from base 1.